Below, 17 T cell receptor beta chains from the same sample are listed, as sequenced in a study of cytomegalovirus exposure and HLA in healthy donors. Assay used: immunoSEQ multiplex PCR; TCRdb lists only in-frame clones, some missing. This sample yields roughly 120,000 clones, of which 94% are seen a single time; 1% to 1.5% belongs to the top ten. Sequencing was performed on PBMCs. The receptors here all came from a woman in her late teens or twenties in good health and CMV-seronegative.

This clone was detected once. CDR3 sequence reads: CASSPGLQRRETQYF. The CDR3 coding sequence is TGCGCCAGCAGCCCGGGACTACAGCGACGAGAGACCCAGTACTTC. The rearrangement uses TRBV5-1 and TRBJ2-5; 7 bases agree with TRBD2. CDR1 and CDR2 from the germline V gene are SGHRS and YFSETQ. V lost 4 bases to trimming and J lost 4 bases; unmatched junction nucleotides: 10. The CDR3 is 15 residues long.

J is TRBJ1-5 and V is TRBV6-6; 7 nucleotides match TRBD1. J lost 4 bases, V lost 5 bases, and 11 bases had no gene match. The CDR3 consists of 16 residues. Germline-derived CDR1 and CDR2 are MNHNY and SVGAGI (reference sequence). CDR3 in amino acids: CASSHAPGTDNQPQHF. The CDR3, as DNA: TGTGCCAGCAGTCACGCGCCCGGGACAGATAATCAGCCCCAGCATTTT.

V usage is TRBV6-5 and J usage is TRBJ2-6; unclear D gene. V was clipped by 5 bases and J by 2 bases, with 10 bases between them. The germline V gene has CDR1 MNHEY and CDR2 SVGAGI. The CDR3 sequence is 15 residues long. CDR3 in DNA: TGTGCCAGCAGTCGATTGACAACTGGGGCCAACGTCCTGACTTTC. This codes for CASSRLTTGANVLTF.

The V and J genes are TRBV6-5 and TRBJ1-3, with D possibly being TRBD1 (6 bases). Trimming shortened V by 4 bases and J by 0 bases, and 13 bases separated the two germline ends. The CDR3 is 16 residues long. Germline V gene data show CDR1 as MNHEY and CDR2 as SVGAGI. The CDR3 DNA reads TGTGCCAGCAGTTCCAAGGGACATAGCTCTGGAAACACCATATATTTT. Its protein is CASSSKGHSSGNTIYF.

This rearrangement joins TRBV5-1 to TRBJ2-7; 7 positions match TRBD2. Germline trimming cut 4 bases from V and 1 base from J; bases unmatched to any gene: 5. Germline-derived CDR1 and CDR2 are SGHRS and YFSETQ. The CDR3 is made up of 14 amino acids. The CDR3 nucleotides are TGCGCCAGCAGCCGAGCGGGACTTTCCTACGAGCAGTACTTC. Amino acid sequence: CASSRAGLSYEQYF.

This sequence joins TRBV10-3 and TRBJ1-2, with 7 bases identical to TRBD1. J gave up 10 bases and V 5 bases, and 16 bases lay outside the gene matches. This CDR3 comprises 15 residues. From germline, CDR1 is ENHRY and CDR2 SYGVKD. The CDR3 here is CAISKGTEGSSPYTF. For the CDR3, the DNA is TGTGCCATCAGTAAGGGGACAGAGGGATCGTCCCCCTACACCTTC.

The chain joins TRBV28 to TRBJ2-1, with TRBD1 matching 7 bases. Germline V CDR1 and CDR2: MDHEN, SYDVKM. CDR3 length equals 14 residues. J lost 8 bases, V lost 5 bases, and 9 bases had no gene match. The CDR3 coding sequence is TGTGCCAGCAGTCAGGGACAGCCCAGGGATGAGCAGTTCTTC. This gives the protein CASSQGQPRDEQFF.

The chain recombines TRBV2 with TRBJ2-2; 8 nucleotides align to TRBD1. This CDR3 is built from 16 residues. Unmatched junction bases numbered 6, after V lost 5 bases and J lost 1 base. Germline V gives CDR1 SNHLY, CDR2 FYNNEI. The CDR3: CASSRTGYENTGELFF. The CDR3 DNA reads as TGTGCCAGCAGTCGGACAGGGTACGAGAACACCGGGGAGCTGTTTTTT.

The rearrangement uses TRBV6-5 and TRBJ2-1, with a weak D call TRBD1 (7 bases). This CDR3 has 12 amino acids. V lost 6 bases and J lost 9, with 12 bases in between. Germline V gene lookup returns CDR1 MNHEY and CDR2 SVGAGI. CDR3 sequence reads: CASSIQGGEQFF. Here the CDR3 DNA reads TGTGCCAGCAGCATCCAGGGGGGTGAGCAGTTCTTC.

The V call is TRBV5-6, the J call TRBJ2-1; D is perhaps TRBD1 (5 bases). The V gene's germline CDR1 is SGHDT and CDR2 YYEEEE. The V end lost 7 bases, the J end lost 2 bases, and 13 bases lay between the germline ends. The CDR3 is 14 residues long. CDR3 in amino acids: CASGEMGPYNEQFF. CDR3 nucleotides: TGTGCCAGCGGGGAAATGGGGCCCTACAATGAGCAGTTCTTC.

The rearrangement uses TRBV28 and TRBJ2-5; 10 positions match TRBD1. The CDR3 length is 14 residues. Per the germline V gene, CDR1 is MDHEN and CDR2 is SYDVKM. J gave up 5 bases and V 6 bases, and 6 bases lay outside the gene matches. CDR3 amino acids: CASRATGGAETQYF. Here the CDR3 DNA reads TGTGCCAGCAGAGCGACAGGGGGCGCGGAGACCCAGTACTTC.

The J gene is TRBJ2-7, the V gene TRBV6-1; D perhaps matches TRBD2 (5 bases). V was cut by 0 bases and J by 10 bases, with 13 bases left in between. CDR3 size: 13 residues. Germline lookup yields CDR1 MNHNS and CDR2 SASEGT. CDR3 sequence (DNA): TGTGCCAGCAGTGAAGCGTTGGGGAGCGAACAGTACTTC. This gives the protein CASSEALGSEQYF.

The chain carries TRBV2 and TRBJ1-2, with 8 bases that match TRBD1. The CDR3 covers 14 residues. The V and J ends lost 7 bases and 2 bases, in that order; junction bases with no gene match: 6. Germline V gene sequence: CDR1 SNHLY, CDR2 FYNNEI. The CDR3 region has the DNA TGTGCCAGCACTGGACAGGGCCCCAACTATGGCTACACCTTC. Translation gives CASTGQGPNYGYTF.

This clone appeared a single time. This rearrangement joins TRBV19 to TRBJ1-2; the D gene is possibly TRBD1 (5 bases). Trimming took off 6 bases at V and 4 bases at J, with 9 bases between the two ends. The CDR3 spans 12 residues. Germline V gene data show CDR1 as LNHDA and CDR2 as SQIVND (reference sequence). This chain's CDR3 is CASRGVGYGYTF. The CDR3 nucleotides are TGTGCCAGTAGAGGGGTCGGCTATGGCTACACCTTC.

The rearrangement uses TRBV30 and TRBJ1-2; D is perhaps TRBD1 (5 bases). This CDR3 contains 11 residues. Germline-derived CDR1 and CDR2 are GTSNPN and SVGIG (reference sequence). Trimming cost V 4 bases and J 6 bases, with 9 bases left between them. CDR3 amino acids: CAWTGLHGYTF. As DNA, the CDR3 is TGTGCCTGGACAGGGCTACATGGCTACACCTTC.

The gene calls are TRBV6-1 and TRBJ1-6, with TRBD1 matching over 11 bases. The CDR3 spans 15 residues. V dropped 6 bases and J dropped 5; count of bases not matched to a gene: 3. Germline V gene data show CDR1 as MNHNS and CDR2 as SASEGT. The CDR3 is CASRRGQGDNSPLHF. CDR3 in DNA: TGTGCCAGCAGGAGGGGACAGGGGGATAATTCACCCCTCCACTTT.

This rearrangement joins TRBV27 to TRBJ1-4; no clear D. The V and J ends lost 8 bases and 4 bases respectively, with 5 bases between them. This CDR3 region has 11 residues. From germline, CDR1 is MNHEY and CDR2 SMNVEV (reference sequence). CDR3 amino acids: CASRGNEKLFF. The CDR3 bases are TGTGCCAGCCGCGGTAATGAAAAACTGTTTTTT. The full variable domain, with the rest looked up from reference TRBV27 and TRBJ1-4, is EAQVTQNPRYLITVTGKKLTVTCSQNMNHEYMSWYRQDPGLGLRQIYYSMNVEVTDKGDVPEGYKVSRKEKRNFPLILESPSPNQTSLYFCASRGNEKLFFGSGTQLSVL.